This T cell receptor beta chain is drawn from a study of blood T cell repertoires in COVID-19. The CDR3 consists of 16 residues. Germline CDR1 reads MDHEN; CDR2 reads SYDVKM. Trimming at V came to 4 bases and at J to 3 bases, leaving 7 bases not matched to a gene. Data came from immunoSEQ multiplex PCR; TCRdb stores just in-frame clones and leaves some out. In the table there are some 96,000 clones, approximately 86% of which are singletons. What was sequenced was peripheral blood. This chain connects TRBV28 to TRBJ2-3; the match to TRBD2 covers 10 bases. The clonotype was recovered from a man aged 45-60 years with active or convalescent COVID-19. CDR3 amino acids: CASSSALAGETDTQYF. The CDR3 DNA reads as TGTGCCAGCAGTTCCGCTCTAGCGGGAGAGACAGATACGCAGTATTTT.